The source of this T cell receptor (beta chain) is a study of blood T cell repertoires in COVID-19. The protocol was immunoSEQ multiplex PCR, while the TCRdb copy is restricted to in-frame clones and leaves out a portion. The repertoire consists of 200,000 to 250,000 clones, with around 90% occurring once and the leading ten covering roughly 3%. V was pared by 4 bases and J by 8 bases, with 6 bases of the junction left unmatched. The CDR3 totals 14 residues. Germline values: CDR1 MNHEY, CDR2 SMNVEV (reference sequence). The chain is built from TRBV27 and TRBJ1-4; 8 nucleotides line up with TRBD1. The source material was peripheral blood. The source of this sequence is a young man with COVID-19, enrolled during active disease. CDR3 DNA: TGTGCCAGCAGTTCCGGACAGGGTAAAGAAAAACTGTTTTTT. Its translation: CASSSGQGKEKLFF.